This is a list of T cell receptor beta chains from one sample in a study of PD-1 blockade in classical Hodgkin lymphoma. Generated by immunoSEQ multiplex PCR, the TCRdb table keeps only in-frame clones and is missing some. The table lists tens of thousands of clones, 60% to 85% of them singletons. Sequencing was performed on CD4+ T cells from blood, taken at baseline. All receptors derive from a human donor with classical Hodgkin lymphoma. Both conserved end residues are part of each CDR3. The order of the fields is J gene, D gene, clone size, V gene, CDR3 DNA, CDR3 protein. D genes are given only for firm matches. Expanded clones get a size class; other rows say once, few or many, or leave the size out.

j_gene: TRBJ1-5
d_gene: .
abundance: once
v_gene: TRBV21-1
CDR3nt: TGTGCCAGCAGCAAACTCCCAGGGTGGGGGCCTGGGCAGCCCCAGCATTTT
CDR3aa: CASSKLPGWGPGQPQHF

j_gene: TRBJ2-4
d_gene: .
abundance: few
v_gene: TRBV7-9
CDR3nt: TGTGCCAGCAGCTTAGGAGGGGACGGGGCCAAAAACATTCAGTACTTC
CDR3aa: CASSLGGDGAKNIQYF

j_gene: TRBJ2-1
d_gene: TRBD2
abundance: .
v_gene: TRBV7-2
CDR3nt: TGTGCCAGCAGCCGAGCGGGGGGGCGATCCTACAATGAGCAGTTCTTC
CDR3aa: CASSRAGGRSYNEQFF

j_gene: TRBJ2-3
d_gene: .
abundance: .
v_gene: TRBV5-1
CDR3nt: TGCGCCAGCAGCCAGCCGGGGCGCTCAGATACGCAGTATTTT
CDR3aa: CASSQPGRSDTQYF

j_gene: TRBJ2-7
d_gene: .
abundance: .
v_gene: TRBV30
CDR3nt: TGTGCCTGGAGTGTAGCGGTTTACGAGCAGTACTTC
CDR3aa: CAWSVAVYEQYF

j_gene: TRBJ1-2
d_gene: TRBD1
abundance: .
v_gene: TRBV30
CDR3nt: TGTGCCTGGATAGCGGGACAGGGGCCCCCGGCTGGCTACACCTTC
CDR3aa: CAWIAGQGPPAGYTF

j_gene: TRBJ1-5
d_gene: TRBD1
abundance: .
v_gene: TRBV13
CDR3nt: TGTGCCAGCAGCTATGGGACAGGGAGCAATCAGCCCCAGCATTTT
CDR3aa: CASSYGTGSNQPQHF

j_gene: TRBJ1-1
d_gene: TRBD1
abundance: .
v_gene: TRBV29-1
CDR3nt: TGCAGCGTCGCGACAGGGGAGGGGGCTTTCTTT
CDR3aa: CSVATGEGAFF

j_gene: TRBJ1-3
d_gene: .
abundance: .
v_gene: TRBV7-8
CDR3nt: TGTGCCAGCAGCCAACCTACTCATGAGGTAGACACCATATATTTT
CDR3aa: CASSQPTHEVDTIYF

j_gene: TRBJ2-2
d_gene: .
abundance: .
v_gene: TRBV4-3
CDR3nt: TGCGCCAGCAGCCGCGCTACAAGAACCGGGGAGCTGTTTTTT
CDR3aa: CASSRATRTGELFF

j_gene: TRBJ1-1
d_gene: .
abundance: .
v_gene: TRBV5-5
CDR3nt: TGTGCCAGCAGCTTGGATTGGCGTTCACCTGAAGCTTTCTTT
CDR3aa: CASSLDWRSPEAFF

j_gene: TRBJ1-2
d_gene: .
abundance: .
v_gene: TRBV6-6
CDR3nt: TGTGCCAGCACCCTCCGCAGGGACGAGGGCTACACCTTC
CDR3aa: CASTLRRDEGYTF

j_gene: TRBJ2-2
d_gene: .
abundance: .
v_gene: TRBV7-9
CDR3nt: TGTGCCAGCAACCAGGTCGGGGCCAACACCGGGGAGCTGTTTTTT
CDR3aa: CASNQVGANTGELFF

j_gene: TRBJ1-6
d_gene: .
abundance: .
v_gene: TRBV16
CDR3nt: TGTGCCAGCAGCCAATTTTCTGACAGCTCACCCCTCCACTTT
CDR3aa: CASSQFSDSSPLHF

j_gene: TRBJ1-1
d_gene: .
abundance: .
v_gene: TRBV7-9
CDR3nt: TGTGCCAGCAGCCCTCTTGGGGTGGGTGTATTGGAAAAAGCTTTCTTT
CDR3aa: CASSPLGVGVLEKAFF

j_gene: TRBJ1-2
d_gene: TRBD1
abundance: .
v_gene: TRBV6-6
CDR3nt: TGTGCCAGCAGTTCGCCGACAGGGGCTGACTATGGCTACACCTTC
CDR3aa: CASSSPTGADYGYTF

j_gene: TRBJ1-2
d_gene: .
abundance: .
v_gene: TRBV27
CDR3nt: TGTGCCAGCAGTTTATCGCTGTTAGGACCCGTTAACTATGGCTACACCTTC
CDR3aa: CASSLSLLGPVNYGYTF

j_gene: TRBJ2-5
d_gene: .
abundance: .
v_gene: TRBV7-2
CDR3nt: TGTGCCAGCAGCTTGTGGGCAGACCGGGAGAAGACCCAGTACTTC
CDR3aa: CASSLWADREKTQYF

j_gene: TRBJ2-4
d_gene: .
abundance: .
v_gene: TRBV30
CDR3nt: TGTGCCTGGAGTGAACCCCGACTGCTAGCCAAAAACATTCAGTACTTC
CDR3aa: CAWSEPRLLAKNIQYF

j_gene: TRBJ1-2
d_gene: TRBD1
abundance: .
v_gene: TRBV6-5
CDR3nt: TGTGCCAGCAGTCCCGGGACAGGGATCGATGGCTACACCTTC
CDR3aa: CASSPGTGIDGYTF

j_gene: TRBJ1-2
d_gene: TRBD1
abundance: once
v_gene: TRBV29-1
CDR3nt: TGCAGCGTTGAAGAGGAGACAGGGCTTAACTATGGCTACACCTTC
CDR3aa: CSVEEETGLNYGYTF

j_gene: TRBJ1-1
d_gene: .
abundance: .
v_gene: TRBV18
CDR3nt: TGTGCCACTCACCCCCCTACGGGCTTCATGAACACTGAAGCTTTCTTT
CDR3aa: CATHPPTGFMNTEAFF

j_gene: TRBJ2-2
d_gene: TRBD1
abundance: .
v_gene: TRBV6-5
CDR3nt: TGTGCCAGCAGGATCGGACAGGGAAACACCGGGGAGCTGTTTTTT
CDR3aa: CASRIGQGNTGELFF

j_gene: TRBJ1-1
d_gene: .
abundance: .
v_gene: TRBV6-1
CDR3nt: TGTGCCAGCGAGGCAGGGGCGATGAACACTGAAGCTTTCTTT
CDR3aa: CASEAGAMNTEAFF

j_gene: TRBJ2-7
d_gene: .
abundance: .
v_gene: TRBV7-8
CDR3nt: TGTGCCAGCAGCTTAGCGTGGGGTTACGAGCAGTACTTC
CDR3aa: CASSLAWGYEQYF

j_gene: TRBJ2-3
d_gene: .
abundance: .
v_gene: TRBV9
CDR3nt: TGTGCCAGCAGCGCCTCTCCAGGCTTCCGCACAGATACGCAGTATTTT
CDR3aa: CASSASPGFRTDTQYF

j_gene: TRBJ2-1
d_gene: TRBD2
abundance: .
v_gene: TRBV2
CDR3nt: TGTGCCAGCAGTGAAAATCAAGGAGCGGGGGGTAACAATGAGCAGTTCTTC
CDR3aa: CASSENQGAGGNNEQFF

j_gene: TRBJ2-6
d_gene: .
abundance: .
v_gene: TRBV2
CDR3nt: TGTGCCAGCATCGGCTTCTCTGGGGCCAACGTCCTGACTTTC
CDR3aa: CASIGFSGANVLTF

j_gene: TRBJ2-1
d_gene: .
abundance: .
v_gene: TRBV7-2
CDR3nt: TGTGCCAGCAGCTTAGGGATTAATGAGCAGTTCTTC
CDR3aa: CASSLGINEQFF

j_gene: TRBJ1-2
d_gene: .
abundance: .
v_gene: TRBV18
CDR3nt: TGTGCCAGCTCACTGACGGATAACTATGGCTACACCTTC
CDR3aa: CASSLTDNYGYTF

j_gene: TRBJ1-3
d_gene: .
abundance: .
v_gene: TRBV30
CDR3nt: TGTGCCTGGGGGATGAATGCGGGCGGCTCTGGAAACACCATATATTTT
CDR3aa: CAWGMNAGGSGNTIYF

j_gene: TRBJ1-5
d_gene: .
abundance: few
v_gene: TRBV30
CDR3nt: TGTGCCTGGAGTTGGACGGAGAATCAGCCCCAGCATTTT
CDR3aa: CAWSWTENQPQHF

j_gene: TRBJ2-3
d_gene: .
abundance: .
v_gene: TRBV5-1
CDR3nt: TGCGCCAGCAGCTTGGCCTTTGGGAAGGATACGCAGTATTTT
CDR3aa: CASSLAFGKDTQYF

j_gene: TRBJ1-3
d_gene: .
abundance: .
v_gene: TRBV30
CDR3nt: TGTGCCTGGAGTGTTACGACAACGGGAGGAAACACCATATATTTT
CDR3aa: CAWSVTTTGGNTIYF

j_gene: TRBJ2-5
d_gene: .
abundance: .
v_gene: TRBV5-6
CDR3nt: TGTGCCAGCAGCTGGGGGACCGAATACCAAGAGACCCAGTACTTC
CDR3aa: CASSWGTEYQETQYF